A single sample gave rise to the 26 T cell receptor beta chains below, sequenced in a study of T cell responses to AZD1222 COVID-19 vaccine. The repertoire was sequenced with immunoSEQ multiplex PCR; TCRdb's copy has only in-frame clones and lacks some. The sample lists approximately 88,000 clones, approximately 90% seen once, with 5.4% in the top ten. The sample consisted of peripheral blood, taken 28 days after the second AZD1222 dose. These receptors were collected from an adult who received the AZD1222 COVID-19 vaccine.

The chain has TRBV5-5 and TRBJ2-4, with 7 bases aligning to TRBD1. V lost 2 bases to trimming and J lost 7 bases; unmatched junction nucleotides: 18. The CDR3 consists of 18 residues. The germline gives CDR1 SGHKS, CDR2 YYEKEE (reference sequence). The CDR3 here is CASSFSFYPTGRSNIQYF. CDR3 in DNA: TGTGCCAGCAGCTTTAGTTTTTACCCGACAGGGAGATCGAACATTCAGTACTTC.

V gene TRBV29-1 combines with J gene TRBJ2-3, with no clear D. Germline loops: CDR1 SQVTM, CDR2 ANQGSEA. This CDR3 is 12 amino acids long. V dropped 3 bases and J dropped 1 base, with 5 bases sitting between them. CDR3 sequence (DNA): TGCAGCGTTGAGGAAGGCACAGATACGCAGTATTTT. This translates into CSVEEGTDTQYF.

To note about this clone: One end of the junction is discordant with germline, which a read error may explain. The V and J genes are TRBV19 and TRBJ2-7, with 8 bases fitting TRBD1. This CDR3 is built from 13 residues. In germline, CDR1 is LNHDA, CDR2 SQIVND (reference sequence). Here the CDR3 DNA reads TGTGCCAGTACCCTCTCCCCCGGGACAGGCTTAAGCTTC. Translation gives CASTLSPGTGLSF.

The V and J genes are TRBV19 and TRBJ1-3; TRBD1 aligns across 7 bases. Looked up from germline, CDR1 is LNHDA and CDR2 is SQIVND (reference sequence). The junction had 4 bases not matched to a gene; V was cut back by 5 bases and J by 6 bases. This CDR3 is 13 amino acids long. CDR3 amino acids: CASSVDRVNTIYF. For the CDR3, the DNA is TGTGCCAGTAGTGTCGACAGGGTAAACACCATATATTTT.

The chain combines TRBV9 with TRBJ1-4, with TRBD1 as a possible D gene (5 bases). This CDR3 is built from 15 residues. Between the trimmed V and J ends, which lost 3 bases and 0 bases, there was a span of 9 bases. Per germline, CDR1 SGDLS and CDR2 YYNGEE. For the CDR3, the DNA is TGTGCCAGCAGCGGGGGACCAGCAACTAATGAAAAACTGTTTTTT. Its translation is CASSGGPATNEKLFF. Full variable domain (missing parts from reference TRBV9 and TRBJ1-4): DSGVTQTPKHLITATGQRVTLRCSPRSGDLSVYWYQQSLDQGLQFLIQYYNGEERAKGNILERFSAQQFPDLHSELNLSSLELGDSALYFCASSGGPATNEKLFFGSGTQLSVL.

The V and J genes are TRBV24-1 and TRBJ1-3, with D unclear. CDR3 length: 15 amino acids. Germline lookup yields CDR1 KGHDR and CDR2 SFDVKD. Trimming took off 5 bases at V and 0 bases at J, with 10 bases between the two ends. The CDR3 region is CATSGTLYSGNTIYF. The CDR3 nucleotides are TGTGCCACCAGTGGTACACTATACTCTGGAAACACCATATATTTT.

V usage is TRBV6-1 and J usage is TRBJ2-7; a possible D gene is TRBD1 (6 bases). The CDR3 has 14 residues. CDR1 is MNHNS and CDR2 is SASEGT in the germline V gene. The V end lost 1 base, the J end lost 6 bases, and 13 bases lay between the germline ends. In nucleotides, the CDR3 is TGTGCCAGCAGTGAAGGTTGGACAGAAGGCGAGCAGTACTTC. Translation gives CASSEGWTEGEQYF.

V gene TRBV29-1 combines with J gene TRBJ1-2; D perhaps matches TRBD1 (6 bases). With 6 bases removed from V and 4 bases from J, the gap between germline ends came to 18 bases. The CDR3 totals 14 residues. Per germline, CDR1 SQVTM and CDR2 ANQGSEA. The CDR3 loop is CSVLGSGGPYGYTF. CDR3 nucleotide sequence: TGCAGCGTACTAGGGTCGGGGGGCCCCTATGGCTACACCTTC.

This chain joins TRBV3-1 (or the pseudogene TRBV3-2) and TRBJ1-2; D perhaps matches TRBD1 (6 bases). CDR3 length equals 13 residues. The germline V gene encodes CDR1 LGHDT and CDR2 YNNKEL (reference sequence). V dropped 4 bases and J dropped 8 bases, with 14 bases sitting between them. The chain's CDR3 is CASSLYRDPGYTF. The CDR3 DNA is TGTGCCAGCAGCCTCTACAGGGATCCCGGCTACACCTTC.

V usage is TRBV12-3 or TRBV12-4 and J usage is TRBJ1-2; tentatively, D is TRBD1 (5 bases). The CDR3 is 11 residues long. V lost 3 bases and J lost 12, with 11 bases in between. CDR3 DNA: TGTGCCAGCAGTTTTGGGGCGCCGGACACCTTC. It yields the protein CASSFGAPDTF.

The gene calls are TRBV7-2 and TRBJ1-3; 8 bases align to TRBD1. In germline, CDR1 is SGHTA, CDR2 FQGNSA. The length of the CDR3 is 14 residues. V lost 5 bases to trimming and J lost 2 bases; unmatched junction nucleotides: 2. DNA for the CDR3: TGTGCCAGCAGCCCGGACAGGGCTGGAAACACCATATATTTT. Its protein product is CASSPDRAGNTIYF.

The J gene is TRBJ1-6, the V gene TRBV5-1, with D unresolved. Germline CDR1 reads SGHRS; CDR2 reads YFSETQ. The length of the CDR3 is 16 residues. Trimming removed 0 bases from V and 6 bases from J, with 13 bases in between. CDR3 sequence: CASSLGLGQGNSPLHF. The CDR3 nucleotides are TGCGCCAGCAGCTTGGGTCTGGGCCAAGGTAATTCACCCCTCCACTTT.

The chain combines TRBV6-1 with TRBJ2-7; possibly TRBD2 for D (5 bases). Trimming took 0 bases from V and 6 from J, leaving 6 bases between them. Germline assignment: CDR1 MNHNS and CDR2 SASEGT. The CDR3 runs to 12 residues. CDR3 protein: CASSEARVEQYF. For the CDR3, the DNA is TGTGCCAGCAGTGAAGCGCGGGTCGAGCAGTACTTC.

V usage is TRBV28 and J usage is TRBJ2-2, with no clear D. In germline, CDR1 is MDHEN, CDR2 SYDVKM. V lost 4 bases and J 7 bases, leaving 10 bases between the germline ends. The CDR3 spans 13 residues. CDR3 DNA: TGTGCCAGCAGTTCCCTTGGTAACGGGGAGCTGTTTTTT. Amino acids: CASSSLGNGELFF.

The V and J genes are TRBV7-2 and TRBJ1-3; D call uncertain. Trimming stripped 1 base from V and 7 bases from J, with 8 bases between. The CDR3 runs 13 residues. From germline, CDR1 is SGHTA and CDR2 FQGNSA. The CDR3 sequence: CASSLGLGNTIYF. The CDR3 coding sequence is TGTGCCAGCAGCTTAGGCCTGGGTAACACCATATATTTT.

The chain carries TRBV28 and TRBJ2-5, with TRBD2 identical over 7 bases. The germline gives CDR1 MDHEN, CDR2 SYDVKM. Trimming took 5 bases from V and 1 from J; bases not matched to a gene: 10. The CDR3 runs 16 residues. CDR3 region: CASSPRGSGFQETQYF. The CDR3 DNA sequence: TGTGCCAGCAGTCCCCGTGGTAGCGGGTTCCAAGAGACCCAGTACTTC.

The rearrangement joins TRBV14 to TRBJ2-1; either TRBD1 or TRBD2 may supply D (5 bases each). This CDR3 is 15 amino acids long. Germline CDR1 is SGHDN and CDR2 is FVKESK. The V end was cut by 1 base, the J end by 3 bases, with 10 bases between. The CDR3 DNA reads as TGTGCCAGCAGCCAAGGGGGACCTAACTACAATGAGCAGTTCTTC. Residues: CASSQGGPNYNEQFF.

CDR3 residues: CASSQGRQGRETQYF. Written as DNA, the CDR3 is TGCGCCAGCAGCCAAGGACGACAGGGAAGGGAGACCCAGTACTTC. The gene calls are TRBV4-1 and TRBJ2-5, with 7 positions matching TRBD1. There are 15 residues in the CDR3. CDR1 and CDR2 from the germline V gene are MGHRA and YSYEKL. V trimming: 1 base; J trimming: 5 bases; junction bases outside the gene matches: 7.

This chain connects TRBV4-1 to TRBJ2-5, with a tentative D call TRBD2 (5 bases). V was shortened by 0 bases and J by 6 bases, with 8 bases between the two germline ends. The CDR3 has 13 amino acids. The germline CDR1 and CDR2 sequences are MGHRA and YSYEKL. The CDR3 reads CASSQDWRQTQYF. For the CDR3, the DNA is TGCGCCAGCAGCCAAGATTGGAGGCAGACCCAGTACTTC.

A remark on this clone: One end of the junction fails to match germline, which may point to a read error. This rearrangement joins TRBV28 to TRBJ2-7; TRBD2 might be the D (6 bases). Germline V gives CDR1 MDHEN, CDR2 SYDVKM. The CDR3 covers 12 residues. The CDR3, as DNA: TGTGCCAGCACCCCCTCGGGGGACTCTTTCAACTTC. Its protein is CASTPSGDSFNF.

The rearrangement links TRBV6-5 to TRBJ1-1, with D maybe TRBD1 (6 bases). In germline, CDR1 is MNHEY, CDR2 SVGAGI. The CDR3 contains 13 residues. V dropped 11 bases and J dropped 0 bases, with 13 bases sitting between them. This chain's CDR3 is CAGGGHMNTEAFF. DNA for the CDR3: TGTGCCGGGGGGGGGCATATGAACACTGAAGCTTTCTTT.

V gene TRBV29-1 combines with J gene TRBJ2-2; D remains unclear. The CDR3 length is 14 residues. V was clipped by 0 bases and J by 5 bases, with 10 bases between them. CDR1 is SQVTM, CDR2 ANQGSEA, per germline. The CDR3 DNA reads as TGCAGCGTTGAAGAAAACTCTCGAACCGGGGAGCTGTTTTTT. It is translated as CSVEENSRTGELFF.

This sequence joins TRBV7-9 and TRBJ1-5; the D gene is possibly TRBD1 (6 bases). Germline V CDR1 and CDR2: SEHNR, FQNEAQ (reference sequence). V was cut by 1 base and J by 2 bases, with 15 bases left in between. The CDR3 is 17 residues long. Written as DNA, the CDR3 is TGTGCCAGCAGCTTAGAACAGGGAGCAGTCGGCAATCAGCCCCAGCATTTT. This encodes CASSLEQGAVGNQPQHF.

V usage is TRBV30 and J usage is TRBJ1-6, with 7 bases that match TRBD1. The CDR3 has 15 amino acids. Trimming removed 0 bases from V and 10 bases from J; junction bases left unmatched: 9. Germline values: CDR1 GTSNPN, CDR2 SVGIG (reference sequence). As DNA, the CDR3 is TGTGCCTGGAGTGTTCCGACAGGGTGGGGATCACCCCTCCACTTT. Its protein product is CAWSVPTGWGSPLHF. Together with reference TRBV30 and TRBJ1-6, the CDR3 gives the full variable domain: SQTIHQWPATLVQPVGSPLSLECTVEGTSNPNLYWYRQAAGRGLQLLFYSVGIGQISSEVPQNLSASRPQDRQFILSSKKLLLSDSGFYLCAWSVPTGWGSPLHFGNGTRLTVT.

V usage is TRBV7-2 and J usage is TRBJ2-7; 8 positions match TRBD1. Germline CDR1 and CDR2: SGHTA and FQGNSA. Trimming removed 1 base from V and 6 bases from J; junction bases left unmatched: 14. The CDR3 is 17 residues long. The CDR3 nucleotides read TGTGCCAGCAGCTTAGGGAGAGGACAGGGTATAATGGGCGAGCAGTACTTC. As protein: CASSLGRGQGIMGEQYF.

The CDR3 here is CASSEGVLRGEAFF. The CDR3 DNA reads TGTGCCAGCAGTGAAGGGGTTTTGAGGGGTGAAGCTTTCTTT. The rearrangement joins TRBV2 to TRBJ1-1, with D possibly TRBD1 on 5 matching bases. The CDR3 covers 14 residues. V was pared by 1 base and J by 7 bases, with 13 bases between. Germline V gene data show CDR1 as SNHLY and CDR2 as FYNNEI.